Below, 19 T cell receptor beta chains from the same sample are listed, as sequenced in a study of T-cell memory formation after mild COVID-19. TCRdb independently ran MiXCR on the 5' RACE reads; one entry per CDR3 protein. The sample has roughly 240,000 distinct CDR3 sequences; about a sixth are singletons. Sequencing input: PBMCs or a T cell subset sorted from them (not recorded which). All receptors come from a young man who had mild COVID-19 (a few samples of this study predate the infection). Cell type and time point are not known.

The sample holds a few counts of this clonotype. For the CDR3, the DNA is TGCAGCGTTCGGACAGGGGAGAAAGGTGAAGCTTTCTTT. It specifies CSVRTGEKGEAFF. The chain is built from TRBV29-1 and TRBJ1-1; 9 bases are shared with TRBD1. The V gene end was trimmed by 5 bases and the J gene end by 7 bases; junction bases not matched to a gene: 8. CDR3 length: 13 amino acids. Germline V gives CDR1 SQVTM, CDR2 ANQGSEA.

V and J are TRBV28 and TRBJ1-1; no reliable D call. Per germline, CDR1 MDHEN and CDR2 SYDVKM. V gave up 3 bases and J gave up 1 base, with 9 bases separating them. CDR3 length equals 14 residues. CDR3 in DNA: TGTGCCAGCAGTTTTCTGGCAAGGAACACTGAAGCTTTCTTT. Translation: CASSFLARNTEAFF. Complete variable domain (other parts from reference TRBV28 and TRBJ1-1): DVKVTQSSRYLVKRTGEKVFLECVQDMDHENMFWYRQDPGLGLRLIYFSYDVKMKEKGDIPEGYSVSREKKERFSLILESASTNQTSMYLCASSFLARNTEAFFGQGTRLTVV.

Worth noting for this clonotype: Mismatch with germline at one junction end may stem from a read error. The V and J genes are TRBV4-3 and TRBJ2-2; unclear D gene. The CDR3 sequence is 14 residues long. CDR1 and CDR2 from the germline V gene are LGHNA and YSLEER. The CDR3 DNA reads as TGCGACAGCAGCCAAGATCCCGTCACCGGGGAGCTGTTTTTT. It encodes CDSSQDPVTGELFF.

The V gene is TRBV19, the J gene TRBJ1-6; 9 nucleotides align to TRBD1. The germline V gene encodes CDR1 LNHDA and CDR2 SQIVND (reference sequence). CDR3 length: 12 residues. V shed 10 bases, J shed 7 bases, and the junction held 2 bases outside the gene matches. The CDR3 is CATGQGNSPLHF. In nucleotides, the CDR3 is TGTGCCACCGGACAGGGGAATTCACCCCTCCACTTT.

DNA for the CDR3: TGTGCCAGCAGCCTACAAGAGACAACTGAAGCTTTCTTT. Translating gives CASSLQETTEAFF. The V and J genes are TRBV7-9 and TRBJ1-1; D unclear. Trimming took off 5 bases at V and 5 bases at J, with 12 bases between the two ends. The CDR3 runs to 13 residues. Germline V gene data show CDR1 as SEHNR and CDR2 as FQNEAQ (reference sequence).

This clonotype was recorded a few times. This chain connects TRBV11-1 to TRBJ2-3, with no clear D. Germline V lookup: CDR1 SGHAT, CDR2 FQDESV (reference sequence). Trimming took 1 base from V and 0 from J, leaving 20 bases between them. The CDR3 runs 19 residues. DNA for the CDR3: TGTGCCAGCAGCTTAGGCATAAACTTTAGTCCGTCTAGCACAGATACGCAGTATTTT. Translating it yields CASSLGINFSPSSTDTQYF.

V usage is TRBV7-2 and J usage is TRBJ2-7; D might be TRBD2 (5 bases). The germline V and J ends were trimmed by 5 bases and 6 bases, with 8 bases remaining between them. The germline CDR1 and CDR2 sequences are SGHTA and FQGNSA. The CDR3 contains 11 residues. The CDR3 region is CASSRAGEQYV. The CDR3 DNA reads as TGTGCCAGCAGCCGGGCGGGCGAGCAGTACGTC.

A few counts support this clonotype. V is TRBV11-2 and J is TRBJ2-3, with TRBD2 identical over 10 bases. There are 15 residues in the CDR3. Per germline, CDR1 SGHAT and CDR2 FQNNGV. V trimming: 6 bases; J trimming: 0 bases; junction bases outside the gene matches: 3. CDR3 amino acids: CASRLAGMSTDTQYF. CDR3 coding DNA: TGTGCCAGCAGACTAGCGGGGATGAGCACAGATACGCAGTATTTT. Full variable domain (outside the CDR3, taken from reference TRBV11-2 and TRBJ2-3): EAGVAQSPRYKIIEKRQSVAFWCNPISGHATLYWYQQILGQGPKLLIQFQNNGVVDDSQLPKDRFSAERLKGVDSTLKIQPAKLEDSAVYLCASRLAGMSTDTQYFGPGTRLTVL.

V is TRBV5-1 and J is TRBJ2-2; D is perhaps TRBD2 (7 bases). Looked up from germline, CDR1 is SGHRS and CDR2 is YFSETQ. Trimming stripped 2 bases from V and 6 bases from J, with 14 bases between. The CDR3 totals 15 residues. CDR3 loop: CASSFGRGTSGELFF. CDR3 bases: TGCGCCAGCAGCTTTGGGCGGGGGACATCCGGGGAGCTGTTTTTT.

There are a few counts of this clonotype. CDR3 nucleotide sequence: TGTGCCAGCAGCAGAGGGGACGAATTGGACTATGGCTACACCTTC. Encoded protein: CASSRGDELDYGYTF. This chain joins TRBV21-1 and TRBJ1-2; the table assigns TRBD1, which was not confirmed against the DNA. TRBV21-1 is a pseudogene segment. This CDR3 spans 15 amino acids.

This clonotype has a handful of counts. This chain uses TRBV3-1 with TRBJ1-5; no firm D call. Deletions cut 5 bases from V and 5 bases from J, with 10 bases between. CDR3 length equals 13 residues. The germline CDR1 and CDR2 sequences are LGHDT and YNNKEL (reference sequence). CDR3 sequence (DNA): TGTGCCAGCAGCGCCGGAGGCCATCAGCCCCAGCATTTT. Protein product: CASSAGGHQPQHF.

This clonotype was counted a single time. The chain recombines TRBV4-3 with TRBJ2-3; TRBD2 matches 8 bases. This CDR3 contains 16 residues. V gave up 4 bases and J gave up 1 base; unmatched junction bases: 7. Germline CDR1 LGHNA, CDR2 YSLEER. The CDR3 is CASSLTGGRGTDTQYF. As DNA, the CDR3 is TGCGCCAGCAGCCTCACGGGGGGGCGAGGCACAGATACGCAGTATTTT.

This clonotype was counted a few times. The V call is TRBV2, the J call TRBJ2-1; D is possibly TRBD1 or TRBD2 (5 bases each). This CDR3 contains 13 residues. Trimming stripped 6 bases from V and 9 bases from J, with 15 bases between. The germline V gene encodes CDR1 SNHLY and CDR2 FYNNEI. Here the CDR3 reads CASRARGNGEQFF. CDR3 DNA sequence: TGTGCCAGCAGGGCCCGGGGCAACGGTGAGCAGTTCTTC.

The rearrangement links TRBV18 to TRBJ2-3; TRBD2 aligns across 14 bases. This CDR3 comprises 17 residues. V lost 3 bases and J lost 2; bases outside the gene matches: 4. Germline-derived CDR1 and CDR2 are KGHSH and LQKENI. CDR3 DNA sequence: TGTGCCAGCTCACCCCGACTAGCGGGGGGGTACACAGATACGCAGTATTTT. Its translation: CASSPRLAGGYTDTQYF.

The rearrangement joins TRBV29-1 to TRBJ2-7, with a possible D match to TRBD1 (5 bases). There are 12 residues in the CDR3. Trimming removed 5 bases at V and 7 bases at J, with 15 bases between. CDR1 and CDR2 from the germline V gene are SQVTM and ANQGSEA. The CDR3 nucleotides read TGCAGCGTTTCTGGATTAGACAGAGAGCAGTACGTC. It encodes CSVSGLDREQYV.

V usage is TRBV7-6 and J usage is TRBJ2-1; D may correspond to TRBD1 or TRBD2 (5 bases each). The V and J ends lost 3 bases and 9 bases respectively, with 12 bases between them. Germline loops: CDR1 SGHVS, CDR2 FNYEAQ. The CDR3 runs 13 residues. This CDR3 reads CASSLYSGTEQFF. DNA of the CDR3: TGTGCCAGCAGCTTGTATTCCGGGACTGAGCAGTTCTTC.

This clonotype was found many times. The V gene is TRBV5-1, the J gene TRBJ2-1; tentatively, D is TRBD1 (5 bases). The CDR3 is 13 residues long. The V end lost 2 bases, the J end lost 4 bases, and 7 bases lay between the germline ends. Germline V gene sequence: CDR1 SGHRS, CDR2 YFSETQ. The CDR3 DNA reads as TGCGCCAGCAGCTTAGGGGTATACAATGAGCAGTTCTTC. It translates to CASSLGVYNEQFF.

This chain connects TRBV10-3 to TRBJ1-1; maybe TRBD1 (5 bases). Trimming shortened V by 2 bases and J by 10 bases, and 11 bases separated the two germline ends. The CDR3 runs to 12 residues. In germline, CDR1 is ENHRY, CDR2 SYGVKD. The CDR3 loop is CAISEMTAGAFF. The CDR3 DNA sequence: TGTGCCATCAGTGAGATGACAGCCGGAGCTTTCTTT.

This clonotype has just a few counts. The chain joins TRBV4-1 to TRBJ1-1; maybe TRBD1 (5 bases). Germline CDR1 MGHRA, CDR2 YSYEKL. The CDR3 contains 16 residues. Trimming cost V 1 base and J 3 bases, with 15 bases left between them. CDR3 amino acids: CASSQGPGGSDTEAFF. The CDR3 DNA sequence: TGCGCCAGCAGCCAAGGACCTGGGGGGAGCGACACTGAAGCTTTCTTT.